This T cell receptor beta chain was found in a study of blood T cell repertoires in COVID-19. Study summary: Acute and convalescent COVID-19 samples came from the United States, Italy and Spain. PBMCs, B-cell-depleted T cells, or T cells provided the cDNA or gDNA that made up the material.

How the authors handled the data: From reference gene primer amplification, estimates of nucleated cell counts were derived. The data were produced by immunoSEQ multiplex PCR, yet TCRdb's version contains in-frame clones alone and is incomplete. Clone size and the V and J calls come from that table; the DNA yielded D and trimming. The profile shows approximately 170,000 clones, about 85% of them singletons. The V gene lost 3 bases and the J gene lost 8 bases, with 16 bases spanning the gap. The CDR3 totals 15 residues. The germline V gene has CDR1 SGHTA and CDR2 FQGNSA. This TCR was sampled from a man in his fifties or sixties who had recovered from COVID-19. The chain couples TRBV7-2 to TRBJ1-4; the D gene is possibly TRBD1 (5 bases). Sequencing was performed on peripheral blood. CDR3 sequence (DNA): TGTGCCAGCAGCTTCGGGTACGGGGGACGGGAAAAACTGTTTTTT. This translates into CASSFGYGGREKLFF.